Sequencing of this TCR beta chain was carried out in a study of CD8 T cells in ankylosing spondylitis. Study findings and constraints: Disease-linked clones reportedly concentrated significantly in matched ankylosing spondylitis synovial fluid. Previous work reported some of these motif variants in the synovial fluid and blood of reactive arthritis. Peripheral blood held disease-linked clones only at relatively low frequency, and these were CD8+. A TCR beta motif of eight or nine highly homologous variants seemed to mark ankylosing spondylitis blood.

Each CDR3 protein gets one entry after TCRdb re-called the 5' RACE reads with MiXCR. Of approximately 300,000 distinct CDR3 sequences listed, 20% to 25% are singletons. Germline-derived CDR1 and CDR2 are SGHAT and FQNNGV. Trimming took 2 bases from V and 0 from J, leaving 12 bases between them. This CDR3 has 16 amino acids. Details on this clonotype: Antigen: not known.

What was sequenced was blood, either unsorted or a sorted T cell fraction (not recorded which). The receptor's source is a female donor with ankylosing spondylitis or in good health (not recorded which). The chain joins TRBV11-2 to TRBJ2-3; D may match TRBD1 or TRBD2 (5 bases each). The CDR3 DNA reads TGTGCCAGCAGCTTAAGATCGGGACGCAGCACAGATACGCAGTATTTT. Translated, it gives CASSLRSGRSTDTQYF. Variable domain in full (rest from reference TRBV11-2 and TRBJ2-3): EAGVAQSPRYKIIEKRQSVAFWCNPISGHATLYWYQQILGQGPKLLIQFQNNGVVDDSQLPKDRFSAERLKGVDSTLKIQPAKLEDSAVYLCASSLRSGRSTDTQYFGPGTRLTVL.